The 26 T cell receptor beta chains in this list originate from one sample, sequenced in a study of blood T cells in healthy people across ages. The second PCR ran roughly 6 to 11 cycles with a sample-barcoded 5' primer and J-beta primers. TCRdb processed the 5' RACE reads anew with MiXCR; each CDR3 protein has one entry. The sample has roughly 730,000 distinct CDR3 sequences, approximately 53% seen once; the top ten hold 20% to 30%. Specimen: blood. The receptors here all came from a man between 35 and 55 years old in good health.

This rearrangement joins TRBV6-6 to TRBJ1-6; TRBD1 matches at 9 bases. V trimming: 6 bases; J trimming: 10 bases; junction bases outside the gene matches: 4. The CDR3 runs to 13 residues. The germline gives CDR1 MNHNY, CDR2 SVGAGI (reference sequence). CDR3 DNA sequence: TGTGCCAGCAGGGACAGGGGAGTGTCACCCCTCCACTTT. Protein: CASRDRGVSPLHF.

V gene TRBV9 combines with J gene TRBJ2-3, with a weak D call TRBD1 (5 bases). V was pared by 2 bases and J by 0 bases, with 13 bases between. The CDR3 extends over 16 amino acids. Germline V gene lookup returns CDR1 SGDLS and CDR2 YYNGEE. Written as DNA, the CDR3 is TGTGCCAGCAGCGTCACAGGAAGCACTAGCACAGATACGCAGTATTTT. It translates to CASSVTGSTSTDTQYF.

The chain couples TRBV2 to TRBJ2-7; 11 nucleotides line up with TRBD1. Germline loops: CDR1 SNHLY, CDR2 FYNNEI. With V trimmed by 6 bases and J by 6 bases, 10 bases remained unmatched. This CDR3 has 15 amino acids. In nucleotides, the CDR3 is TGTGCCAGCAGCGGCCTCGGACAGGGGGCGACCGAGCAGTACTTC. This gives the protein CASSGLGQGATEQYF.

This clonotype has more than one count but fewer than ten. V gene TRBV20-1 combines with J gene TRBJ1-6; no firm D call. Trimming took 0 bases from V and 5 from J, leaving 11 bases between them. This CDR3 is built from 15 residues. Germline V gene data show CDR1 as DFQATT and CDR2 as SNEGSKA (reference sequence). The CDR3 DNA reads as TGCAGTGCTAGAGAGCCGGGTGGGGATAATTCACCCCTCCACTTT. Amino acid sequence: CSAREPGGDNSPLHF.

This sequence joins TRBV12-3 or TRBV12-4 and TRBJ2-1; 8 positions agree with TRBD1. CDR3 length equals 17 residues. The V segment lost 1 base and the J segment 15 bases; nucleotides outside the gene matches: 20. This CDR3 is CASSLGAGRDRGRVGFF. The CDR3, as DNA: TGTGCCAGCAGTTTAGGTGCAGGGAGAGACAGGGGCCGAGTTGGGTTCTTC.

The V and J genes are TRBV29-1 and TRBJ2-7; 7 positions agree with TRBD2. This CDR3 contains 14 residues. With 6 bases clipped from V and 1 base from J, the junction kept 9 bases outside the gene matches. The V gene's germline CDR1 is SQVTM and CDR2 ANQGSEA. The CDR3 DNA reads as TGCAGCGTGGGACGGGGGGAGCGGTCCTACGAGCAGTACTTC. Its protein is CSVGRGERSYEQYF.

The chain links TRBV6-1 to TRBJ2-7; D may be TRBD1 (5 bases). Trimming took 4 bases from V and 0 from J, leaving 13 bases between them. Germline CDR1 is MNHNS and CDR2 is SASEGT. CDR3 size: 15 residues. Here the CDR3 DNA reads TGTGCCAGCAGTGGTCAGGGCCATAGCTCCTACGAGCAGTACTTC. Encoded protein: CASSGQGHSSYEQYF.

In this sample, this clonotype turned up a few times. The rearrangement uses TRBV20-1 and TRBJ1-2; TRBD1 is a possible D gene (5 bases). CDR1 and CDR2 (germline): DFQATT, SNEGSKA (reference sequence). The CDR3 sequence is 12 residues long. Deletions cut 5 bases from V and 0 bases from J, with 7 bases between. As DNA, the CDR3 is TGCAGTGCTCCGACAGCTAACTATGGCTACACCTTC. Its translation: CSAPTANYGYTF.

This clonotype has only a few counts. V and J are TRBV7-9 and TRBJ2-3; TRBD2 aligns across 8 bases. V trimming: 3 bases; J trimming: 6 bases; junction bases outside the gene matches: 11. This CDR3 has 16 residues. Germline V gene data show CDR1 as SEHNR and CDR2 as FQNEAQ (reference sequence). Written as DNA, the CDR3 is TGTGCCAGCAGCTTCGGCCTGGGACTAGTAATGGATACGCAGTATTTT. Translation gives CASSFGLGLVMDTQYF.

This clonotype was seen repeatedly, ten times or more. The V call is TRBV7-6, the J call TRBJ2-5; D call uncertain. The CDR3 extends over 13 amino acids. Germline CDR1 is SGHVS and CDR2 is FNYEAQ. Trimming stripped 1 base from V and 1 base from J, with 4 bases between. The CDR3 sequence: CASSLVVQETQYF. In DNA form, the CDR3 reads TGTGCCAGCAGCTTAGTTGTCCAAGAGACCCAGTACTTC.

This clonotype showed up just a few times. The CDR3 nucleotides read TGTGCCAGCAGCCCCAACTTAGCGGGTGAGCAGTTCTTC. This translates into CASSPNLAGEQFF. V usage is TRBV3-1 and J usage is TRBJ2-1; TRBD2 aligns across 7 bases. The CDR3 loop spans 13 amino acids. Germline values: CDR1 LGHDT, CDR2 YNNKEL (reference sequence). J was trimmed by 9 bases and V by 4 bases; bases with no gene match: 6.

This clonotype was detected only a few times. The V call is TRBV20-1, the J call TRBJ1-2; D perhaps matches TRBD1 (6 bases). Germline V gene data show CDR1 as DFQATT and CDR2 as SNEGSKA (reference sequence). V was trimmed by 0 bases and J by 2 bases, leaving 13 bases between them. The CDR3 runs 15 residues. CDR3 sequence: CSARDGQGYNYGYTF. CDR3 in DNA: TGCAGTGCTAGAGATGGTCAGGGGTACAACTATGGCTACACCTTC.

V usage is TRBV4-2 and J usage is TRBJ2-5; 10 bases are a match to TRBD2. The V and J ends lost 4 bases and 11 bases, in that order; junction bases with no gene match: 13. The V gene's germline CDR1 is LGHNA and CDR2 YNFKEQ. The CDR3 consists of 15 residues. The CDR3: CASSLGLAEADEQYF. CDR3 sequence (DNA): TGTGCCAGCAGCCTAGGACTAGCGGAGGCAGATGAGCAGTACTTC.

The chain links TRBV7-2 to TRBJ1-2; D is ambiguous. The germline gives CDR1 SGHTA, CDR2 FQGNSA. V lost 2 bases and J 6 bases, leaving 10 bases between the germline ends. CDR3 length: 13 amino acids. The CDR3, as DNA: TGTGCCAGCAGCTTAAACCGCGTTGATGGCTACACCTTC. As protein: CASSLNRVDGYTF.

The CDR3 reads CSAREPAGGFFHEQYF. The DNA for the CDR3 is TGCAGTGCTAGAGAGCCAGCGGGAGGGTTTTTCCACGAGCAGTACTTC. This chain links TRBV20-1 with TRBJ2-7; TRBD2 agrees at 10 bases. With 0 bases clipped from V and 5 bases from J, the junction kept 10 bases outside the gene matches. Germline V lookup: CDR1 DFQATT, CDR2 SNEGSKA (reference sequence). The CDR3 spans 16 residues.

This clonotype was seen only a few times. The rearrangement links TRBV4-2 to TRBJ2-3; the D is unclear. This CDR3 contains 15 residues. From germline, CDR1 is LGHNA and CDR2 YNFKEQ. With 0 bases removed from V and 1 base from J, the gap between germline ends came to 8 bases. For the CDR3, the DNA is TGTGCCAGCAGCCAAGATATCTGGGGCACAGATACGCAGTATTTT. It translates to CASSQDIWGTDTQYF.

This clonotype was observed a few times. The chain is built from TRBV7-3 and TRBJ2-1; 10 nucleotides align to TRBD2. Germline V lookup: CDR1 SGHTA, CDR2 FQGTGA. After removal of 3 bases from V and 5 bases from J, the junction contained 4 bases not matched to a gene. CDR3 length equals 15 residues. This CDR3 is CASSFVAGGNNEQFF. The CDR3 DNA follows: TGTGCCAGCAGCTTTGTAGCGGGGGGAAACAATGAGCAGTTCTTC.

This clonotype was picked up a small number of times. The rearrangement uses TRBV21-1 and TRBJ2-7; the DNA was not compared with TRBD1, the D call given in the table. TRBV21-1 has pseudogene status. This CDR3 is 14 amino acids long. For the CDR3, the DNA is TGTGCCAGCAGCAAAGGGGAGACAGACTACGAGCAGTACTTC. It encodes CASSKGETDYEQYF.

This clonotype was detected only a few times. The chain is built from TRBV7-9 and TRBJ2-5; a possible D gene is TRBD1 (6 bases). V shed 5 bases and J shed 1 base, with 14 bases lying between them. CDR3 size: 15 residues. Germline values: CDR1 SEHNR, CDR2 FQNEAQ (reference sequence). The CDR3 DNA sequence: TGTGCCAGCAGCAGGTCAGGGGCCATCCAAGAGACCCAGTACTTC. It codes for CASSRSGAIQETQYF.

This clonotype was counted between two and nine times. The chain links TRBV5-8 to TRBJ1-2, with D perhaps TRBD1 (6 bases). The germline V gene encodes CDR1 SGHTS and CDR2 YDEGEE. This CDR3 spans 15 amino acids. Trimming removed 4 bases at V and 0 bases at J, with 13 bases between. The CDR3: CASSPGTKANYGYTF. The CDR3 DNA reads TGTGCCAGCAGCCCGGGGACAAAAGCTAACTATGGCTACACCTTC.

The chain employs TRBV19 and TRBJ2-5; possible D gene TRBD1, 6 bases. The CDR3 extends over 14 amino acids. CDR1 and CDR2 (germline): LNHDA, SQIVND (reference sequence). Trimming pared 5 bases from V and 11 bases from J, leaving 21 bases between. CDR3 nucleotide sequence: TGTGCCAGTAGTGGCGACAGGAGAAACAGGAAGCAGTACTTC. Amino acids: CASSGDRRNRKQYF.

This chain links TRBV20-1 with TRBJ2-7; the D call may be TRBD1 or TRBD2 (6 bases each). CDR3 size: 13 residues. V was cut by 2 bases and J by 3 bases, with 11 bases left in between. CDR1 is DFQATT, CDR2 SNEGSKA, per germline (reference sequence). DNA for the CDR3: TGCAGTGCTAGACGGGGGCCTGGCTACGAGCAGTACTTC. It encodes CSARRGPGYEQYF.

The chain joins TRBV18 to TRBJ2-7, with TRBD2 as a possible D gene (6 bases). Germline V CDR1 and CDR2: KGHSH, LQKENI. The CDR3 runs 13 residues. With 3 bases removed from V and 3 bases from J, the gap between germline ends came to 9 bases. CDR3 residues: CASSPSGDYEQYF. CDR3 nucleotides: TGTGCCAGCTCACCCTCGGGGGACTACGAGCAGTACTTC.

This clonotype was picked up a small number of times. V usage is TRBV12-3 or TRBV12-4 and J usage is TRBJ1-5, with a weak D call TRBD1 (5 bases). This CDR3 has 15 amino acids. V dropped 5 bases and J dropped 3 bases, with 14 bases sitting between them. CDR3 sequence (DNA): TGTGCCAGCAGTACGAGAGGGGCTACCAATCAGCCCCAGCATTTT. Its protein product is CASSTRGATNQPQHF.

This clonotype occurred a few times. This chain uses TRBV10-3 with TRBJ2-6; D is unresolved. This CDR3 is 15 amino acids long. Germline V gene lookup returns CDR1 ENHRY and CDR2 SYGVKD. Trimming stripped 8 bases from V and 0 bases from J, with 11 bases between. The CDR3 DNA sequence: TGTGCCATCCGGGCGGAAAACTCTGGGGCCAACGTCCTGACTTTC. The encoded protein is CAIRAENSGANVLTF.

This rearrangement joins TRBV29-1 to TRBJ1-5; 7 bases agree with TRBD1. CDR3 length: 15 amino acids. Germline lookup yields CDR1 SQVTM and CDR2 ANQGSEA. V gave up 7 bases and J gave up 0 bases; unmatched junction bases: 9. The CDR3 sequence is CSATTGRDSNQPQHF. The DNA of the CDR3 is TGCAGCGCTACGACAGGGAGGGATAGCAATCAGCCCCAGCATTTT.